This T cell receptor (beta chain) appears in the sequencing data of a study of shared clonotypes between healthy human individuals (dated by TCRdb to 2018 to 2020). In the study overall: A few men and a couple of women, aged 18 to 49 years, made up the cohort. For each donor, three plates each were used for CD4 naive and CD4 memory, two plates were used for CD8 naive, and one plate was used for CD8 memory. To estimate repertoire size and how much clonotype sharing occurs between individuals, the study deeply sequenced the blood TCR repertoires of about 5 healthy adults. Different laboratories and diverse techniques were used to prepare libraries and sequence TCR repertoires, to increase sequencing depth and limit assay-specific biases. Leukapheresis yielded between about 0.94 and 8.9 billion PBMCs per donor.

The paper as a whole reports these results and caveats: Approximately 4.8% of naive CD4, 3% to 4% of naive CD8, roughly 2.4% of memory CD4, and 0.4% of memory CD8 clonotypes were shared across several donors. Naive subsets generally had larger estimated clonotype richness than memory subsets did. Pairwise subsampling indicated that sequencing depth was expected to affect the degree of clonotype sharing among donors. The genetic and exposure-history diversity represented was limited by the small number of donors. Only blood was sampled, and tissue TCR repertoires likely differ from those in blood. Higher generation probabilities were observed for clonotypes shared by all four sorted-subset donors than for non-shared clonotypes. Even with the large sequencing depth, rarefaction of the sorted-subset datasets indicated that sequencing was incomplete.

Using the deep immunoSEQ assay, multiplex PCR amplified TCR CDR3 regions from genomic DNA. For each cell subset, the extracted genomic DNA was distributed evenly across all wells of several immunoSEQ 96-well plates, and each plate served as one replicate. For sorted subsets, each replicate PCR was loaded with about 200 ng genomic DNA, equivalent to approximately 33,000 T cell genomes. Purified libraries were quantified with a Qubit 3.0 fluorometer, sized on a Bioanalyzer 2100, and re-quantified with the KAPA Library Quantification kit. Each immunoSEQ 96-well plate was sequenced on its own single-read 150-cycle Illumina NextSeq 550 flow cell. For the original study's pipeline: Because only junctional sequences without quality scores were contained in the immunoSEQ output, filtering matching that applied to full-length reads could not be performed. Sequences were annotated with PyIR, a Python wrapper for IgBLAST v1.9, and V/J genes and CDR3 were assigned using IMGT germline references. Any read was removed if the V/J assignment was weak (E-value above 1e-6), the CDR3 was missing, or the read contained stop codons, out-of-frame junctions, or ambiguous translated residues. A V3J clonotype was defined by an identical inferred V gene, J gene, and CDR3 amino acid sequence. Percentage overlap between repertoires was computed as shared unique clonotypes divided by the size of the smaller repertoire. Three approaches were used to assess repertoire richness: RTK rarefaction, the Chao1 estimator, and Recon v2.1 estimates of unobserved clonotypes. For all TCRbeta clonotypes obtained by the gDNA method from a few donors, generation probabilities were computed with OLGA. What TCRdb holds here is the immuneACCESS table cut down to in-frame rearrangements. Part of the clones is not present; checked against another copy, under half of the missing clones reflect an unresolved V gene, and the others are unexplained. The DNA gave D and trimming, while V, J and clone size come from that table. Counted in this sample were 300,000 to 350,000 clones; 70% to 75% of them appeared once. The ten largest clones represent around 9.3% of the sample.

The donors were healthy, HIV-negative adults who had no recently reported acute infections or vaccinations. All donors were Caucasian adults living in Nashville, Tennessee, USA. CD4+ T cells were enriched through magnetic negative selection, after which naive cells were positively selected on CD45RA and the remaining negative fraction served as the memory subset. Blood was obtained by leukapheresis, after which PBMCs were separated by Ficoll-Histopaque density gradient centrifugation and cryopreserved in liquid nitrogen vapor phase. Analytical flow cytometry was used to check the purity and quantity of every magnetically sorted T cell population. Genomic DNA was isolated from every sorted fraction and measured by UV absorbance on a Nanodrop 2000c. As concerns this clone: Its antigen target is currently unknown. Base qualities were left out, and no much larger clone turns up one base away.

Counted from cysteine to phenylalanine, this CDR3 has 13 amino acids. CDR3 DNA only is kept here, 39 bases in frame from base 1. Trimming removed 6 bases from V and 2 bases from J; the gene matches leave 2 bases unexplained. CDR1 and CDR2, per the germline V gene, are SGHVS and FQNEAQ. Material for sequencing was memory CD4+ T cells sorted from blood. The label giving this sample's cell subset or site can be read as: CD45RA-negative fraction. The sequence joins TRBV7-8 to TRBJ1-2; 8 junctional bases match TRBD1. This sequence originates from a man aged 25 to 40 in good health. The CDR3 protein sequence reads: CASRTGENYGYTF. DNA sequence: TGTGCCAGCAGGACAGGGGAGAACTATGGCTACACCTTC.